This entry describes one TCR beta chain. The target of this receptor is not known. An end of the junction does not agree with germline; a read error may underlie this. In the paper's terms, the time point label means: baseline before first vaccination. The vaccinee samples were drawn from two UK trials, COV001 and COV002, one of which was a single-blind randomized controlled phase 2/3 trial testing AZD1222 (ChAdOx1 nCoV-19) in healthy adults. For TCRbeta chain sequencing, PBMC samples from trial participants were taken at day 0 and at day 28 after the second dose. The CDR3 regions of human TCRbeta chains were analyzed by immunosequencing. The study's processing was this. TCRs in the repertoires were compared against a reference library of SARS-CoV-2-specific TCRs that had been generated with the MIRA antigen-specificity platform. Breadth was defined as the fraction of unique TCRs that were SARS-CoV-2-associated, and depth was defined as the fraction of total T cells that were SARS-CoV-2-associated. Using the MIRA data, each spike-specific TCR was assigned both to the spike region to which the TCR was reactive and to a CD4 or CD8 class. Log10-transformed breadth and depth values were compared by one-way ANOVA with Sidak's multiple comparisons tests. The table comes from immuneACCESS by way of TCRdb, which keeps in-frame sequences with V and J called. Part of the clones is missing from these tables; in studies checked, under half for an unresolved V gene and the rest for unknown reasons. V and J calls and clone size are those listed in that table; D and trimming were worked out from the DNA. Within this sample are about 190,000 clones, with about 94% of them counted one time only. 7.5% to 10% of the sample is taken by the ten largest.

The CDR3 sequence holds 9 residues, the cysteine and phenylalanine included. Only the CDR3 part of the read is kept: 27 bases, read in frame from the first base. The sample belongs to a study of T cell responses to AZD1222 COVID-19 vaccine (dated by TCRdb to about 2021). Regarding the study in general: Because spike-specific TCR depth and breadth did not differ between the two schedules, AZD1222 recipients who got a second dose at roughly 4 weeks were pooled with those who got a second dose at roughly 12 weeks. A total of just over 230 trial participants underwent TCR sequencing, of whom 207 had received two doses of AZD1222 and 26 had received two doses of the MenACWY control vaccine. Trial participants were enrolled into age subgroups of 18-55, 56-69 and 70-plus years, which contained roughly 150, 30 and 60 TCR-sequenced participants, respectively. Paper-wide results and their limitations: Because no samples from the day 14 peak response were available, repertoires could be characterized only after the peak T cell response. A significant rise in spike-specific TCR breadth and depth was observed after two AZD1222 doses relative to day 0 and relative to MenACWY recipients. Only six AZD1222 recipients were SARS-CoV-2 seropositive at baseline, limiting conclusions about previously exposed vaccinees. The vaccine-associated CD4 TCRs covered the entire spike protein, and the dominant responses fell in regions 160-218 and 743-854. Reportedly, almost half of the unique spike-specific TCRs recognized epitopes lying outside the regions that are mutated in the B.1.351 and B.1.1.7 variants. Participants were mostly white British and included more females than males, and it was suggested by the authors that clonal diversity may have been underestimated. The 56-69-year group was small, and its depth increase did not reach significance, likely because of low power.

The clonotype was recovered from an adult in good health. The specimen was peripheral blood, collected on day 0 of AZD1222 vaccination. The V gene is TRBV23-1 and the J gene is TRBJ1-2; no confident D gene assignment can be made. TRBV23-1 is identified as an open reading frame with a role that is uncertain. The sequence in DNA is TGCGCCAGCAGTCAAGTTTGGGACTTC. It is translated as CASSQVWDF.